Listed below are T cell receptor beta chains from one sample, sequenced in a study of T cell responses to AZD1222 COVID-19 vaccine. Data came from immunoSEQ multiplex PCR; TCRdb stores just in-frame clones and leaves some out. The repertoire holds approximately 200,000 clones, roughly nine tenths seen once, with 3.4% in the top ten. The sample consisted of peripheral blood, taken 28 days after the second AZD1222 dose. The origin of the receptors is an adult who received the AZD1222 COVID-19 vaccine. The CDR3 runs from the conserved cysteine through the conserved F or W. A D gene is named only where the DNA matches it firmly. Clone size appears in some rows only: once, few, many, or a class for an expanded clone.

D: .
size: .
J: TRBJ1-2
length: 13
V: TRBV19
DNA: TGTGCCAGTATCCCTTCCCGGTCCTATGGCTACACCTTC
CDR3: CASIPSRSYGYTF

D: .
size: .
J: TRBJ2-7
length: 16
V: TRBV5-6
DNA: TGTGCCAGCAGCTTGTCCTCGATCGGACAGACCTACGAGCAGTACTTC
CDR3: CASSLSSIGQTYEQYF

D: TRBD1
size: .
J: TRBJ1-2
length: 15
V: TRBV7-9
DNA: TGTGCCAGCAGCTTAGCCGACAGGGTTAGAATTGGCTACACCTTC
CDR3: CASSLADRVRIGYTF

D: TRBD1
size: .
J: TRBJ2-7
length: 13
V: TRBV6-2/TRBV6-3
DNA: TGTGCCAGCAGTACGACAGGGTACTACGAGCAGTACTTC
CDR3: CASSTTGYYEQYF

D: .
size: .
J: TRBJ1-5
length: 16
V: TRBV28
DNA: TGTGCCAGCAGTCCTTCAGGGAGGAATAGCAATCAGCCCCAGCATTTT
CDR3: CASSPSGRNSNQPQHF

D: TRBD1
size: .
J: TRBJ1-1
length: 14
V: TRBV5-1
DNA: TGCGCCAGCAGCTTGGAGGGACAGGCAACCGAAGCTTTCTTT
CDR3: CASSLEGQATEAFF

D: .
size: .
J: TRBJ1-5
length: 16
V: TRBV27
DNA: TGTGCCAGCAGTCATCATTTGGCGGGGGCCGGTCAGCCCCAGCATTTT
CDR3: CASSHHLAGAGQPQHF

D: .
size: .
J: TRBJ1-6
length: 17
V: TRBV28
DNA: TGTGCCAGTCCTCCCCGGGGGGTCGTCCCGTATAATTCACCCCTCCACTTT
CDR3: CASPPRGVVPYNSPLHF

D: TRBD1
size: .
J: TRBJ1-2
length: 13
V: TRBV2
DNA: TGTGCCGGCTCTACACAGGGGAGCTATGGCTACACCTTC
CDR3: CAGSTQGSYGYTF

D: TRBD2
size: once
J: TRBJ2-1
length: 17
V: TRBV9
DNA: TGTGCCAGCAGCCCCCGAGGAGACGCGGGAGGGGTGGGTGAGCAGTTCTTC
CDR3: CASSPRGDAGGVGEQFF

D: .
size: .
J: TRBJ1-5
length: 10
V: TRBV28
DNA: TGTGCCAGCGGGTCCGGGGTCCAGCATTTT
CDR3: CASGSGVQHF

D: TRBD1
size: .
J: TRBJ2-2
length: 16
V: TRBV28
DNA: TGTGCCAGCAGCCGCCGGGACAGGGTAGAGATCGGGGAGCTGTTTTTT
CDR3: CASSRRDRVEIGELFF

D: .
size: .
J: TRBJ2-3
length: 13
V: TRBV28
DNA: TGTGCCAGCAGTCCCTTCCGGGTAGGCGAGCAGTATTTT
CDR3: CASSPFRVGEQYF

D: .
size: .
J: TRBJ1-1
length: 14
V: TRBV7-9
DNA: TGTGCCAGCAGCTTAGTAGGGGACAACACTGAAGCTTTCTTT
CDR3: CASSLVGDNTEAFF